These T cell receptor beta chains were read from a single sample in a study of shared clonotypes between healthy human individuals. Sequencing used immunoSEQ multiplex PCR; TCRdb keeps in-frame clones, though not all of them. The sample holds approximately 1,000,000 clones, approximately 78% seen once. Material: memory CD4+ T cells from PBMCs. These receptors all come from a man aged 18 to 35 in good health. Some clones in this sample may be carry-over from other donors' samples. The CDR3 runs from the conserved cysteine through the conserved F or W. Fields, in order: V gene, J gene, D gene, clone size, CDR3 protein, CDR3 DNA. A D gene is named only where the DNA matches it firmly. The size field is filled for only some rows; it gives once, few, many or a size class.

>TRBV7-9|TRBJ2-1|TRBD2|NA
CASSLEGGRANEQFF
TGTGCCAGCAGCTTAGAAGGCGGGAGGGCCAATGAGCAGTTCTTC
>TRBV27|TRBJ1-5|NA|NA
CASSLRRGPGDSNQPQHF
TGTGCCAGCAGTTTGAGGAGAGGGCCCGGGGATAGCAATCAGCCCCAGCATTTT
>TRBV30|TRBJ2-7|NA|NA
CAWSEDGEQYF
TGTGCCTGGAGCGAGGATGGGGAGCAGTACTTC
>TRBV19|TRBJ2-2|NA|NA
CASSIHSWVDTGELFF
TGTGCCAGTAGTATTCACAGTTGGGTGGACACCGGGGAGCTGTTTTTT
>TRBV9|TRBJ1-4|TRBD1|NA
CASSVTGGNEKLFF
TGTGCCAGCAGCGTGACAGGGGGCAATGAAAAACTGTTTTTT
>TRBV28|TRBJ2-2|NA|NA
CASSPWRGTNTGELFF
TGTGCCAGCTCACCCTGGAGGGGGACCAACACCGGGGAGCTGTTTTTT
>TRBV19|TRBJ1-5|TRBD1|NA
CASSGQGIQPQHF
TGTGCCAGTAGTGGACAGGGTATACAGCCCCAGCATTTT
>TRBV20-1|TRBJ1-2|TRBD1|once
CSGGTDNGYTF
TGCAGTGGTGGGACAGATAATGGCTACACCTTC
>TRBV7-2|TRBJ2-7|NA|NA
CASSRMSDEQYF
TGTGCCAGCAGCCGTATGTCCGACGAGCAGTACTTC
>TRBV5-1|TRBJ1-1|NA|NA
CASSLVRGEAFF
TGCGCCAGCAGCTTGGTCCGAGGTGAAGCTTTCTTT
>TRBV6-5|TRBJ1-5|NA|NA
CASSYTTNQPQHF
TGTGCCAGCAGTTACACTACGAATCAGCCCCAGCATTTT
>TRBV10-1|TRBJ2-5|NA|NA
CASSATDNKETQYF
TGCGCCAGCAGTGCCACAGACAATAAAGAGACCCAGTACTTC
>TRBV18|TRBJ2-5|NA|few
CASSETRGGGETQYF
TGTGCCAGCTCCGAAACCAGGGGAGGTGGTGAGACCCAGTACTTC
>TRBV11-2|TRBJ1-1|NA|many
CASRYRINTEAFF
TGTGCCAGCAGATACAGGATTAACACTGAAGCTTTCTTT
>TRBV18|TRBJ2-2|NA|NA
CASSPLQAGTGELFF
TGTGCCAGCTCACCACTTCAGGCGGGCACCGGGGAGCTGTTTTTT
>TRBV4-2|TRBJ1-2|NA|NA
CASSRRGQLGYTF
TGTGCCAGCAGCCGTCGAGGGCAGCTTGGCTACACCTTC
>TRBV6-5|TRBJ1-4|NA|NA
CASSTLGGASEKLFF
TGTGCCAGCAGTACCTTAGGGGGGGCGAGTGAAAAACTGTTTTTT
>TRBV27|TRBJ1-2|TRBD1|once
CASSPRGVNYGYTF
TGTGCCAGCAGCCCCAGGGGGGTCAACTATGGCTACACCTTC
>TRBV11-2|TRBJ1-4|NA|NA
CASSLAGGPNEKLFF
TGTGCCAGCAGCTTAGCGGGGGGGCCAAATGAAAAACTGTTTTTT
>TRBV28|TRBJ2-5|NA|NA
CASSRLRGQGGETQYF
TGTGCCAGCAGCCGATTAAGGGGTCAGGGAGGAGAGACCCAGTACTTC
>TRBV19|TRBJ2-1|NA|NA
CASSVQRGYNEQFF
TGTGCCAGTAGTGTCCAAAGGGGCTACAATGAGCAGTTCTTC
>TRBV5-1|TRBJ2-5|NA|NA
CASSLVGSQETQYF
TGCGCCAGCAGCTTGGTCGGCAGCCAAGAGACCCAGTACTTC
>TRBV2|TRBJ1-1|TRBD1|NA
CASRERTGGNTEAFF
TGTGCCAGCAGGGAACGGACAGGGGGGAACACTGAAGCTTTCTTT
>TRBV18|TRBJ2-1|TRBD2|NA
CASSPPGASGRNEQFF
TGTGCCAGCTCACCCCCGGGAGCTAGCGGGAGAAATGAGCAGTTCTTC
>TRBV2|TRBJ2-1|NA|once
CASSLSGPAYNEQFF
TGTGCCAGCAGCCTCAGCGGGCCTGCCTACAATGAGCAGTTCTTC
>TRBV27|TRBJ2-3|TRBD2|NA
CASSWRGRGTTDTQYF
TGTGCCAGCAGTTGGCGCGGGAGGGGTACAACAGATACGCAGTATTTT
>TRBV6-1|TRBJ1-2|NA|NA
CASSDRGNGYTF
TGTGCCAGCAGTGATCGGGGAAATGGCTACACCTTC
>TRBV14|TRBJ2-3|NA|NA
CASSLGDTQYF
TGTGCCAGCAGCTTGGGTGATACGCAGTATTTT
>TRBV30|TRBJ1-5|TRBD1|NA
CAWSATGQRHQPQHF
TGTGCCTGGAGTGCCACGGGACAGCGGCATCAGCCCCAGCACTTT
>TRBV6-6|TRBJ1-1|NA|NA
CASSYGQNPEAFF
TGTGCCAGCAGTTACGGACAGAATCCCGAAGCTTTCTTT
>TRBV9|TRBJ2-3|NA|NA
CASSTLGTTDTQYF
TGTGCCAGCAGCACCCTCGGGACTACAGATACGCAGTATTTT
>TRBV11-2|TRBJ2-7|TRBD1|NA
CASSPRRTGQFAYEQYF
TGTGCCAGCAGCCCCCGGAGGACAGGCCAGTTTGCGTACGAGCAGTACTTC
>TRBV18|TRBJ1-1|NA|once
CASSPNQMNTEAFF
TGTGCCAGCTCACCTAACCAGATGAACACTGAAGCTTTCTTT